The source of this TCR beta chain is a study of blood T cell repertoires in COVID-19. Study as a whole: Samples representing acute and convalescent COVID-19 were sourced from the United States, Italy and Spain. Sample material is recorded as cDNA or gDNA derived from T cells, B-cell-depleted T cells, or PBMCs.

Profiling relied on immunoSEQ multiplex PCR, and the TCRdb table lists in-frame clones only, not all of them. The sample includes 200,000 to 250,000 clones, about 86% of them seen just once. Clinical history reported by participants formed the basis on which cohorts were assigned. The CDR3 runs to 17 residues. The V gene's germline CDR1 is MNHEY and CDR2 SMNVEV (reference sequence). J lost 8 bases, V lost 2 bases, and 13 bases had no gene match. This clonotype was sampled from a middle-aged woman with acute COVID-19. The sequenced sample consisted of PBMCs or T cells enriched from blood (not recorded which). The rearrangement joins TRBV27 to TRBJ2-2; 8 nucleotides line up with TRBD2. The CDR3 loop is CASSLAFSGTSRGELFF. The CDR3 bases are TGTGCCAGCAGTTTAGCGTTTAGCGGGACCTCCCGAGGGGAGCTGTTTTTT.